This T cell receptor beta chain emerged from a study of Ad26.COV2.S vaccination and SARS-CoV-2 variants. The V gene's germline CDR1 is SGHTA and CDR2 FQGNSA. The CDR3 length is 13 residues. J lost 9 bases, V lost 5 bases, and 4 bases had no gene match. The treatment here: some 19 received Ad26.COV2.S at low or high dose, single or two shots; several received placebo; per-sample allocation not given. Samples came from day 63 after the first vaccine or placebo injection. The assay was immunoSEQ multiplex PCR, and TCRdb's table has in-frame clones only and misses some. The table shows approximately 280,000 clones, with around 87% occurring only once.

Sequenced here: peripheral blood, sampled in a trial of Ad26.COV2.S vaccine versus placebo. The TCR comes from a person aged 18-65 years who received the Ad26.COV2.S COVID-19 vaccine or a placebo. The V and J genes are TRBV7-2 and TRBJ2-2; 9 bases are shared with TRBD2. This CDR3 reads CASSLSGSWELFF. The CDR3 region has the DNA TGTGCCAGCAGCCTTAGCGGGAGCTGGGAGCTGTTTTTT. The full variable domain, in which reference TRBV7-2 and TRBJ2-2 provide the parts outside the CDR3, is GAGVSQSPSNKVTEKGKDVELRCDPISGHTALYWYRQSLGQGLEFLIYFQGNSAPDKSGLPSDRFSAERTGGSVSTLTIQRTQQEDSAVYLCASSLSGSWELFFGEGSRLTVL.